This entry lists 17 T cell receptor beta chains sequenced from one sample in a study of PD-L1 blockade in urothelial cancer. Time point described: pretreatment peripheral blood. Sequencing was performed with immunoSEQ multiplex PCR; in TCRdb, only in-frame clones are kept and a portion is missing. This sample has about 130,000 clones, with approximately 88% found just once. Sequencing was performed on PBMCs, taken around atezolizumab (anti-PD-L1) treatment. The receptor set was obtained from a middle-aged man with urothelial cancer.

The genes are TRBV28 and TRBJ2-2; TRBD1 matches 7 bases. This CDR3 contains 15 residues. Germline V gives CDR1 MDHEN, CDR2 SYDVKM. V was clipped by 3 bases and J by 2 bases; unmatched bases: 3. CDR3 coding DNA: TGTGCCAGCAGTTTCGGGGACAGAAACACCGGGGAGCTGTTTTTT. It translates to CASSFGDRNTGELFF.

To note about this clone: The junction shows a germline mismatch at one end, possibly a read error. CDR3 coding DNA: TGTGCTAGCAGCTTAGGGGGCCCGGGTTACAATGAGCAGTTCTTC. Residues: CASSLGGPGYNEQFF. The chain employs TRBV7-7 and TRBJ2-1, with 7 bases fitting TRBD1. The CDR3 consists of 15 residues. CDR1 and CDR2 (germline): SSHAT, FNYEAQ (reference sequence).

This clone has a single count. This chain connects TRBV10-3 to TRBJ1-4, with no clear D. CDR1 and CDR2 (germline): ENHRY, SYGVKD. The CDR3 sequence is 14 residues long. V lost 4 bases and J lost 3, with 9 bases in between. CDR3 bases: TGTGCCATCAGTGCGAGGGATGCTAATGAAAAACTGTTTTTT. Its translation: CAISARDANEKLFF.

The chain joins TRBV27 to TRBJ2-7; TRBD1 agrees at 8 bases. Germline assignment: CDR1 MNHEY and CDR2 SMNVEV (reference sequence). The CDR3 spans 14 residues. Germline trimming cut 6 bases from V and 0 bases from J; bases unmatched to any gene: 4. The CDR3 here is CASRTGVSSYEQYF. CDR3 nucleotide sequence: TGTGCCAGCAGGACAGGGGTAAGCTCCTACGAGCAGTACTTC.

V is TRBV7-6 and J is TRBJ1-4, with D hard to call. Trimming took off 8 bases at V and 6 bases at J, with 7 bases between the two ends. Germline loops: CDR1 SGHVS, CDR2 FNYEAQ. The CDR3 contains 11 residues. The CDR3 loop reads CASGSYEKLFF. As DNA, the CDR3 is TGTGCCAGCGGCTCTTATGAAAAACTGTTTTTT.

This chain joins TRBV7-2 and TRBJ2-1; 10 bases align to TRBD1. With 1 base clipped from V and 6 bases from J, the junction kept 3 bases outside the gene matches. Germline V lookup: CDR1 SGHTA, CDR2 FQGNSA. The CDR3 sequence is 15 residues long. The CDR3 coding sequence is TGTGCCAGCAGCTTAGGACAGGGGGCTGCCAATGAGCAGTTCTTC. It yields the protein CASSLGQGAANEQFF.

V gene TRBV30 combines with J gene TRBJ1-3; D not resolved. CDR3 length equals 14 residues. Looked up from germline, CDR1 is GTSNPN and CDR2 is SVGIG (reference sequence). The ends were cut back, 0 bases at V and 4 bases at J, with 10 bases in the middle. The CDR3, as DNA: TGTGCCTGGAGTGTATATTCAGAAGGAAACACCATATATTTT. Residues: CAWSVYSEGNTIYF.

This clone was seen only once. The chain carries TRBV5-6 and TRBJ2-1; TRBD2 matches 7 bases. The CDR3 runs to 15 residues. Trimming at V came to 0 bases and at J to 2 bases, leaving 2 bases not matched to a gene. Germline-derived CDR1 and CDR2 are SGHDT and YYEEEE. The CDR3 sequence is CASSLEAGPYNEQFF. As DNA, the CDR3 is TGTGCCAGCAGCTTGGAAGCGGGACCCTACAATGAGCAGTTCTTC.

This clone was detected a few times. The chain has TRBV10-2 and TRBJ1-1; tentative D call: TRBD1 (5 bases). The CDR3 sequence is 15 residues long. Germline V gives CDR1 WSHSY, CDR2 SAAADI. V gave up 2 bases and J gave up 0 bases, with 10 bases separating them. CDR3 sequence: CASSEIGHLNTEAFF. The CDR3 DNA is TGCGCCAGCAGTGAGATTGGACACTTGAACACTGAAGCTTTCTTT.

The J gene is TRBJ2-7, the V gene TRBV7-9; TRBD2 agrees at 7 bases. Germline CDR1 and CDR2: SEHNR and FQNEAQ (reference sequence). This CDR3 region has 15 residues. Trimming took 3 bases from V and 0 from J; bases not matched to a gene: 5. CDR3 coding DNA: TGTGCCAGCAGCTTCCTTAGCGGGTCCTCCTACGAGCAGTACTTC. This translates into CASSFLSGSSYEQYF.

V and J are TRBV10-3 and TRBJ2-1; D possibly corresponds to TRBD1 (7 bases). V was pared by 8 bases and J by 4 bases, with 15 bases between. Germline CDR1 reads ENHRY; CDR2 reads SYGVKD. CDR3 size: 14 residues. The CDR3 DNA is TGTGCCATCCAGGGGGGAGTGGAGTACAATGAGCAGTTCTTC. Protein sequence: CAIQGGVEYNEQFF.

The rearrangement joins TRBV7-6 to TRBJ2-7; D might be TRBD2 (5 bases). Trimming left V 5 bases short and J 9 bases short, with 11 bases between. Germline loops: CDR1 SGHVS, CDR2 FNYEAQ. There are 11 residues in the CDR3. Here the CDR3 reads CASSPGMGQYF. CDR3 in DNA: TGTGCCAGCAGCCCCGGGATGGGGCAGTACTTC.

The J gene is TRBJ2-1, the V gene TRBV7-2, with a possible D match to TRBD2 (5 bases). Germline loops: CDR1 SGHTA, CDR2 FQGNSA. The CDR3 is 12 amino acids. Trimming removed 3 bases at V and 9 bases at J, with 9 bases between. DNA for the CDR3: TGTGCCAGCAGCTTTGGAGGATTTGAGCAGTTCTTC. It encodes CASSFGGFEQFF.

The CDR3 coding sequence is TGTGCCAGTAGCTCTAGCGGGTCGCTCTCCTACGAGCAGTACTTC. As protein: CASSSSGSLSYEQYF. The rearrangement joins TRBV19 to TRBJ2-7; 8 nucleotides line up with TRBD2. The CDR3 totals 15 residues. The V and J ends lost 6 bases and 0 bases, in that order; junction bases with no gene match: 7. Germline-derived CDR1 and CDR2 are LNHDA and SQIVND (reference sequence).

The J gene is TRBJ2-1, the V gene TRBV5-5; 10 positions match TRBD2. Trimming at V came to 2 bases and at J to 7 bases, leaving 6 bases not matched to a gene. CDR1 SGHKS and CDR2 YYEKEE come from the germline V gene (reference sequence). CDR3 length: 15 residues. The CDR3 DNA reads as TGTGCCAGCAGCTTAGCGGGAGGGATTCGAAATGAGCAGTTCTTC. Amino acid sequence: CASSLAGGIRNEQFF. The variable domain in full, with the rest retrieved from reference TRBV5-5 and TRBJ2-1, is DAGVTQSPTHLIKTRGQQVTLRCSPISGHKSVSWYQQVLGQGPQFIFQYYEKEERGRGNFPDRFSARQFPNYSSELNVNALLLGDSALYLCASSLAGGIRNEQFFGPGTRLTVL.

This clone was observed a handful of times. The chain couples TRBV18 to TRBJ1-6; D may be TRBD1 (5 bases). The germline gives CDR1 KGHSH, CDR2 LQKENI. With 3 bases removed from V and 10 bases from J, the gap between germline ends came to 10 bases. The CDR3 is 13 amino acids. Written as DNA, the CDR3 is TGTGCCAGCTCACCTTCCCAGGGCTCACCCCTCCACTTT. As protein: CASSPSQGSPLHF. Supplemented by reference TRBV18 and TRBJ1-6, the full variable domain reads NAGVMQNPRHLVRRRGQEARLRCSPMKGHSHVYWYRQLPEEGLKFMVYLQKENIIDESGMPKERFSAEFPKEGPSILRIQQVVRGDSAAYFCASSPSQGSPLHFGNGTRLTVT.

This chain joins TRBV11-2 and TRBJ1-1; TRBD1 matches 9 bases. CDR1 is SGHAT, CDR2 FQNNGV, per germline. Trimming removed 5 bases from V and 4 bases from J; junction bases left unmatched: 11. This CDR3 region has 16 residues. The CDR3 reads CASSLDRGKGSTEAFF. In DNA form, the CDR3 reads TGTGCCAGCAGCCTCGACAGGGGGAAGGGAAGCACTGAAGCTTTCTTT.